A single sample gave rise to the 8 T cell receptor beta chains below, sequenced in a study of blood T cells in healthy people across ages. Through a sample-barcoded 5' primer and a J-beta primer mix, a second PCR was run for about 6 to 11 cycles. MiXCR, applied by TCRdb to the 5' RACE reads, yields one record per CDR3 protein. Of about 1.6 million distinct CDR3 sequences listed, about 35% are singletons. What was sequenced was blood. These receptors all come from a woman aged 30 to 39 in good health.

This clonotype has more than one count but fewer than ten. The chain recombines TRBV29-1 with TRBJ1-2; possibly TRBD1 for D (5 bases). V was shortened by 3 bases and J by 4 bases, with 9 bases between the two germline ends. Germline V gives CDR1 SQVTM, CDR2 ANQGSEA. The CDR3 runs 12 residues. CDR3 amino acids: CSVDEGIYGYTF. In DNA, the CDR3 is TGCAGCGTTGATGAGGGGATCTATGGCTACACCTTC.

The rearrangement joins TRBV9 to TRBJ2-2; TRBD1 agrees at 7 bases. V lost 4 bases, J lost 2 bases, and 5 bases stayed unmatched. CDR1 and CDR2 from the germline V gene are SGDLS and YYNGEE. The CDR3 sequence is 15 residues long. Written as DNA, the CDR3 is TGTGCCAGCAGCACCGGGACAGACAACACCGGGGAGCTGTTTTTT. This sequence encodes CASSTGTDNTGELFF.

The CDR3 spells CASSPGVAGGTDTQYF. CDR3 nucleotides: TGTGCCAGCAGCCCCGGGGTAGCGGGAGGTACAGATACGCAGTATTTT. The gene calls are TRBV6-4 and TRBJ2-3; 10 bases are shared with TRBD2. The germline V gene encodes CDR1 MRHNA and CDR2 SNTAGT. Trimming removed 6 bases from V and 3 bases from J; junction bases left unmatched: 9. The CDR3 has 16 amino acids.

The chain is built from TRBV14 and TRBJ2-1; tentative D call: TRBD1 (5 bases). V was trimmed by 4 bases and J by 5 bases, leaving 15 bases between them. CDR1 is SGHDN, CDR2 FVKESK, per germline. CDR3 size: 15 residues. CDR3 in amino acids: CASSLGAYANNEQFF. The CDR3 DNA sequence: TGTGCCAGCAGCCTAGGGGCCTACGCTAACAATGAGCAGTTCTTC.

This clonotype was picked up a small number of times. This rearrangement joins TRBV5-1 to TRBJ2-1; 7 bases agree with TRBD2. Germline CDR1 and CDR2: SGHRS and YFSETQ. The V and J ends lost 3 bases and 8 bases, in that order; junction bases with no gene match: 14. The CDR3 has 16 residues. The CDR3, as DNA: TGCGCCAGCAGCTGGAGCTCCGAGCGGGATATCGATGAGCAGTTCTTC. Its protein is CASSWSSERDIDEQFF.

The chain is built from TRBV15 and TRBJ2-7; no clear D gene. Per the germline V gene, CDR1 is LNHNV and CDR2 is YYDKDF (reference sequence). This CDR3 comprises 12 residues. V shed 2 bases and J shed 3 bases, with 5 bases lying between them. The CDR3 nucleotides read TGTGCCACCAGCAGATACAACTACGAGCAGTACTTC. It specifies CATSRYNYEQYF.

The gene calls are TRBV28 and TRBJ1-2; 9 bases match TRBD1. This CDR3 comprises 15 residues. Germline V CDR1 and CDR2: MDHEN, SYDVKM. V was pared by 7 bases and J by 4 bases, with 10 bases of the junction left unmatched. CDR3 in DNA: TGTGCCAGCACCGCCCCGACAGGGGGTCCCTATGGCTACACCTTC. It encodes CASTAPTGGPYGYTF.

The chain carries TRBV20-1 and TRBJ1-5, with 9 bases matching TRBD1. CDR1 DFQATT and CDR2 SNEGSKA come from the germline V gene (reference sequence). The length of the CDR3 is 15 residues. The junction had 7 bases not matched to a gene; V was cut back by 6 bases and J by 1 base. Written as DNA, the CDR3 is TGCAGTGCCAGTACAGGGGGCCGGAGCAATCAGCCCCAGCATTTT. It specifies CSASTGGRSNQPQHF.